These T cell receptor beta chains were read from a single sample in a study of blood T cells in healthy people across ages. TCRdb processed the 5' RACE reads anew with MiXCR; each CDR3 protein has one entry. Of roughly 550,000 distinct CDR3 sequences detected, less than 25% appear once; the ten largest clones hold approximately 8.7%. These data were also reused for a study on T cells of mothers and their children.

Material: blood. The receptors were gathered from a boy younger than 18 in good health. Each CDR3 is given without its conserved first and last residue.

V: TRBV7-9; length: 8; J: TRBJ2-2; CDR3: AGSSGELF
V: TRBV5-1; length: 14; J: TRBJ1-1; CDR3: ASSLVAGWMNTEAF
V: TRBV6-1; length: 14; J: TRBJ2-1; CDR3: ASSEGLAGGYNEQF
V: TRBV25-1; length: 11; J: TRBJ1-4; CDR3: ASDGDGNEKLF
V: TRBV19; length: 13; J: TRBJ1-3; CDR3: ATRTGGHSGNTIY
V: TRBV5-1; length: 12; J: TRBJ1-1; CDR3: ASSSGGANTEAF
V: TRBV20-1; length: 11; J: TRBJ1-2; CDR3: RSYGGDLYGYT
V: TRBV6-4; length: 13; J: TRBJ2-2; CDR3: ASSVSAGNTGELF
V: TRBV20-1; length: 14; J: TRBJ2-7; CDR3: SAGWGRGTAPYEQY
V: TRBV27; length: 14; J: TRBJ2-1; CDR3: ASSYRTSGFYNEQF
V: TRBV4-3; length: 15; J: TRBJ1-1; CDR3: ASSQGTSGTLNTEAF
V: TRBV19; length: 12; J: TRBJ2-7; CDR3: ASSLGLDGGEQY
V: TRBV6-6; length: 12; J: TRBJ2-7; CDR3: ASSYALGGGEQY
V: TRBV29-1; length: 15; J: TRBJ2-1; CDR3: SVSSGRPLSTYNEQF
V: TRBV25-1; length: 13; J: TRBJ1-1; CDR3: ASSPRGAGNTEAF
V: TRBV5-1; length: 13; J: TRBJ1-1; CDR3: ASSSSGGKNTEAF
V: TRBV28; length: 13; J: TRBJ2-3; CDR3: ASRPLAGGRDTQY
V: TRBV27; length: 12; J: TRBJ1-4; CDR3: ASRVYGGREKLF
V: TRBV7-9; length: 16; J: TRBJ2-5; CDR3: ASSGWTGSKRIQETQY
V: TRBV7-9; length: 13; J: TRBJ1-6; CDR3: ASSSIQGTDSPLH
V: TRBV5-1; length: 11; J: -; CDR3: ASSRDSDYEQY
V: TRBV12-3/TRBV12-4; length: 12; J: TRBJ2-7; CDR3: ASSLGVRSYEQY
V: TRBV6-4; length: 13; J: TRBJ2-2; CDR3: ASSDGTGGTGELF
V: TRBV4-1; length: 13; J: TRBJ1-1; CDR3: ASSQSFPGRSEAF
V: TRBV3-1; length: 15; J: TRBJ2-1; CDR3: ASSPTGVPPYDNEQF
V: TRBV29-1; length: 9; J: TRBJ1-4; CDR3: SVGTNEKLF
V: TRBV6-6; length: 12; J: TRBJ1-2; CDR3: ASSSLGGSYGYT
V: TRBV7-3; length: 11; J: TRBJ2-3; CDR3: ASSKQGADTQY
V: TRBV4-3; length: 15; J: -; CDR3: ASSLWHRGGSGYEQY
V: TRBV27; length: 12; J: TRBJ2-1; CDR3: ASSSSLSYNEQF
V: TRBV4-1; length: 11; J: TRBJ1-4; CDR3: ASSQVGGEKLF
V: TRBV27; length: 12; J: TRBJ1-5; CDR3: ASSRTGYNQPQH
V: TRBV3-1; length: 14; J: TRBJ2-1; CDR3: ASSFQEGLENNEQF
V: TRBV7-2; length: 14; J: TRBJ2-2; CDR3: ASSGGGGLGTGELF
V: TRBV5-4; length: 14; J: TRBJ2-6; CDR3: ASSLGSYSGANVLT
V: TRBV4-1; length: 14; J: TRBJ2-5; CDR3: ASSQLGLAGLETQY
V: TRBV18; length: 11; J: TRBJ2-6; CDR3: ASSPTGTNVLT
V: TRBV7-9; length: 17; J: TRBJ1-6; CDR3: ASSFSWTGPSSYNSPLH
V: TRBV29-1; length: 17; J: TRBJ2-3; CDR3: SVEGRVGTSDSLTDTQY
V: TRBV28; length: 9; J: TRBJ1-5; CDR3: ASSSSGPQH
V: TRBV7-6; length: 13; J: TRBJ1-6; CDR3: ASSLGTGLNSPLH
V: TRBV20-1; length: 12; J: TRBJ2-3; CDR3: SAKSGGATDTQY
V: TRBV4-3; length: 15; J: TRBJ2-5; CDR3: ASSQDRGGTGALEQY
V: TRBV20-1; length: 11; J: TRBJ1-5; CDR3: SASGQTNQPQH
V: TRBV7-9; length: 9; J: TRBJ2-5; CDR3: ASSPEDRPD
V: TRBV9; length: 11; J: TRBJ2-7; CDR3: ASSPPPGTEQY
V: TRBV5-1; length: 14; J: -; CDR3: ASSRQGTGRRDEQF
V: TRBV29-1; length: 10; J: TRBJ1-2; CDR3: SVVGGSYGYT
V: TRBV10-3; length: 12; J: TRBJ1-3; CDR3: AISDRGQGDTIY
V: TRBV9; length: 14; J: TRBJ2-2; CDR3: ASSVRDRAATGELF
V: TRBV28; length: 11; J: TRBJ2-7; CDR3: ASSDRSNYEQY
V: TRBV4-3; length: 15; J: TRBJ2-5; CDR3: ASSQDRTSGIRETQY
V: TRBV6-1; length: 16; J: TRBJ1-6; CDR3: ASSRSHGQSSYNSPLH
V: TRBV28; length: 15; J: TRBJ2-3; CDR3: ASSLTRLAGATDTQY
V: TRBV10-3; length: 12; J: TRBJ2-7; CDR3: AISRGQGVGEQY
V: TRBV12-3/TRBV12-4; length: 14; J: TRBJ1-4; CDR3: ASSLALRGADEKLF
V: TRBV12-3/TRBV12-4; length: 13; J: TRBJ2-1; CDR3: ASSLGRSPHNEQF
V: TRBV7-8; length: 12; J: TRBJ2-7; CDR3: ATMTSVSPYEQY
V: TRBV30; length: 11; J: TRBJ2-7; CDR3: AWSVGLTYEQY